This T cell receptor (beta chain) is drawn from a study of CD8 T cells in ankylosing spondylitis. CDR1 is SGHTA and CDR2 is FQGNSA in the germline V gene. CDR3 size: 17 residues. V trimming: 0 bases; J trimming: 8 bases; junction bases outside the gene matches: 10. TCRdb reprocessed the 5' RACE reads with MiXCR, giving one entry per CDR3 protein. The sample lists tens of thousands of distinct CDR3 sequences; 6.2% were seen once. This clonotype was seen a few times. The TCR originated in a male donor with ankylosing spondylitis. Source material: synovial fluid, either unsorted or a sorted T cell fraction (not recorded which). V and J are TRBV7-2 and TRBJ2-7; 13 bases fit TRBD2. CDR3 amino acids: CASSLAIGTSGNLKQYF. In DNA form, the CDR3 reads TGTGCCAGCAGCTTAGCGATAGGGACTAGCGGGAATCTTAAGCAGTACTTC.